These 23 T cell receptor beta chains share one sample of origin, sequenced in a study of monozygotic twins with cystic fibrosis. Produced via immunoSEQ multiplex PCR; TCRdb's table is partial and in-frame only. The sample carries about 15,000 clones, about 93% recorded once. The sequenced material came from blood. Receptors were obtained from a girl aged 2-10 years with cystic fibrosis.

This clone occurred once. The chain has TRBV28 and TRBJ1-1; no clear D gene. Trimming left V 3 bases short and J 7 bases short, with 12 bases between. This CDR3 has 13 residues. From germline, CDR1 is MDHEN and CDR2 SYDVKM. The CDR3 spells CASSLRPVVEAFF. Written as DNA, the CDR3 is TGTGCCAGCAGTTTGCGCCCCGTCGTTGAAGCTTTCTTT.

The V and J genes are TRBV27 and TRBJ2-7; 7 bases match TRBD1. The CDR3 totals 13 residues. V dropped 6 bases and J dropped 0; count of bases not matched to a gene: 2. Germline CDR1 MNHEY, CDR2 SMNVEV (reference sequence). CDR3 DNA: TGTGCCAGCAGAGGGGGCTTCTCCTACGAGCAGTACTTC. Its translation is CASRGGFSYEQYF.

V gene TRBV9 combines with J gene TRBJ2-1; 11 bases align to TRBD2. There are 16 residues in the CDR3. J lost 8 bases, V lost 4 bases, and 11 bases had no gene match. CDR1 SGDLS and CDR2 YYNGEE come from the germline V gene. CDR3: CASSPRGTSGGDEQFF. CDR3 coding DNA: TGTGCCAGCAGCCCCCGGGGGACTAGCGGAGGGGATGAGCAGTTCTTC. The full variable domain, in which reference TRBV9 and TRBJ2-1 provide the parts outside the CDR3, is DSGVTQTPKHLITATGQRVTLRCSPRSGDLSVYWYQQSLDQGLQFLIQYYNGEERAKGNILERFSAQQFPDLHSELNLSSLELGDSALYFCASSPRGTSGGDEQFFGPGTRLTVL.

This rearrangement joins TRBV5-1 to TRBJ2-7; D perhaps matches TRBD2 (7 bases). This CDR3 comprises 15 residues. Germline-derived CDR1 and CDR2 are SGHRS and YFSETQ. Trimming took 1 base from V and 3 from J, leaving 14 bases between them. The CDR3 sequence: CASSLIGGQSYEQYF. For the CDR3, the DNA is TGCGCCAGCAGCTTGATCGGGGGGCAAAGCTACGAGCAGTACTTC.

This clone was seen a few times. J is TRBJ2-7 and V is TRBV2; TRBD2 is a possible D gene (5 bases). The germline V gene has CDR1 SNHLY and CDR2 FYNNEI. V lost 5 bases and J lost 2, with 13 bases in between. The length of the CDR3 is 14 residues. The CDR3 nucleotides read TGTGCCAGCAGTCGATCGACTATGCCCTACGAGCAGTACTTC. Its translation: CASSRSTMPYEQYF.

The chain has TRBV30 and TRBJ2-3, with D unclear. The germline V gene has CDR1 GTSNPN and CDR2 SVGIG (reference sequence). The V end lost 4 bases, the J end lost 6 bases, and 11 bases lay between the germline ends. The CDR3 is made up of 12 amino acids. The CDR3 region has the DNA TGTGCCTGGATAAGCCTGGAGGATACGCAGTATTTT. Translation gives CAWISLEDTQYF.

This clone was observed a single time. In nucleotides, the CDR3 is TGTGCCACCAGCAGAAGACCTGGTGGGCGTGGGGATACGCAGTATTTT. Translating it yields CATSRRPGGRGDTQYF. This sequence joins TRBV15 and TRBJ2-3; no clear D gene. From germline, CDR1 is LNHNV and CDR2 YYDKDF (reference sequence). V was trimmed by 2 bases and J by 6 bases, leaving 18 bases between them. The CDR3 totals 16 residues.

V usage is TRBV7-9 and J usage is TRBJ2-6, with D perhaps matching TRBD1 (5 bases). CDR1 is SEHNR, CDR2 FQNEAQ, per germline (reference sequence). Trimming took 2 bases from V and 3 from J, leaving 5 bases between them. This CDR3 has 14 amino acids. The DNA of the CDR3 is TGTGCCAGCAGCTTACAGGGTGGGGCCAACGTCCTGACTTTC. It encodes CASSLQGGANVLTF. The full variable domain, rest sourced from reference TRBV7-9 and TRBJ2-6, is DTGVSQNPRHKITKRGQNVTFRCDPISEHNRLYWYRQTLGQGPEFLTYFQNEAQLEKSRLLSDRFSAERPKGSFSTLEIQRTEQGDSAMYLCASSLQGGANVLTFGAGSRLTVL.

The V gene is TRBV6-5, the J gene TRBJ1-5; D is unclear. This CDR3 region has 14 residues. Germline-derived CDR1 and CDR2 are MNHEY and SVGAGI. V was trimmed by 6 bases and J by 2 bases, leaving 11 bases between them. DNA for the CDR3: TGTGCCAGCAGACTCACAAAAGGCAATCAGCCCCAGCATTTT. It specifies CASRLTKGNQPQHF.

The chain links TRBV11-2 to TRBJ2-1; D uncertain. CDR1 is SGHAT and CDR2 is FQNNGV in the germline V gene. CDR3 length: 15 amino acids. V was pared by 0 bases and J by 7 bases, with 13 bases between. The CDR3 region has the DNA TGTGCCAGCAGCTTAGATCGAGGCAGTGCTAATGAGCAGTTCTTC. This codes for CASSLDRGSANEQFF.

The J gene is TRBJ2-7, the V gene TRBV28; a weak D match, TRBD1 (5 bases). CDR1 is MDHEN, CDR2 SYDVKM, per germline. The V gene lost 5 bases and the J gene lost 4 bases, with 15 bases spanning the gap. The CDR3 is 14 residues long. The CDR3 sequence: CASSQGGLGYEQYF. In DNA, the CDR3 is TGTGCCAGCAGTCAGGGCGGTCTGGGGTACGAGCAGTACTTC.

The chain couples TRBV19 to TRBJ1-5; no definite D call. V was shortened by 8 bases and J by 1 base, with 12 bases between the two germline ends. The CDR3 covers 14 residues. Germline assignment: CDR1 LNHDA and CDR2 SQIVND (reference sequence). The CDR3 DNA reads as TGTGCCAGTGCTCGGGGTAGGAGCAATCAGCCCCAGCATTTT. Encoded protein: CASARGRSNQPQHF.

This chain uses TRBV4-3 with TRBJ2-7; TRBD2 matches at 11 bases. J was trimmed by 3 bases and V by 0 bases; bases with no gene match: 7. The germline V gene encodes CDR1 LGHNA and CDR2 YSLEER. The CDR3 has 17 amino acids. The CDR3 is CASSQDRASGGFYEQYF. The DNA for the CDR3 is TGCGCCAGCAGCCAAGATCGGGCTAGCGGGGGGTTCTACGAGCAGTACTTC.

CDR3 protein: CASSLAPGSYEQYF. CDR3 DNA: TGTGCCAGCAGTTTAGCACCGGGGTCCTACGAGCAGTACTTC. This chain joins TRBV27 and TRBJ2-7, with D possibly being TRBD2 (5 bases). The CDR3 runs 14 residues. Germline assignment: CDR1 MNHEY and CDR2 SMNVEV (reference sequence). Trimming stripped 2 bases from V and 1 base from J, with 9 bases between.

This chain uses TRBV12-5 with TRBJ2-2; no definite D call. Germline lookup yields CDR1 LGHNT and CDR2 FRNRAP. The CDR3 is 17 amino acids. Trimming left V 1 base short and J 0 bases short, with 12 bases between. The DNA for the CDR3 is TGTGCTAGTGGTTTGGGCCTTGGAGCAACGAACACCGGGGAGCTGTTTTTT. It codes for CASGLGLGATNTGELFF. The whole variable domain, filled in from reference TRBV12-5 and TRBJ2-2, reads DARVTQTPRHKVTEMGQEVTMRCQPILGHNTVFWYRQTMMQGLELLAYFRNRAPLDDSGMPKDRFSAEMPDATLATLKIQPSEPRDSAVYFCASGLGLGATNTGELFFGEGSRLTVL.

The chain is built from TRBV9 and TRBJ2-5; the D is unclear. The DNA matches TRBJ2-7 better at its end, which makes the J call doubtful. Germline CDR1 and CDR2: SGDLS and YYNGEE. The length of the CDR3 is 15 residues. This CDR3 is CASSAQGDPSYEQYF. CDR3 coding DNA: TGTGCCAGCAGCGCCCAAGGTGACCCCTCCTACGAGCAGTACTTC.

V and J are TRBV7-9 and TRBJ2-7; 7 bases are shared with TRBD2. V was clipped by 1 base and J by 1 base; unmatched bases: 4. The CDR3 contains 15 residues. Germline V gene lookup returns CDR1 SEHNR and CDR2 FQNEAQ (reference sequence). The CDR3 nucleotides read TGTGCCAGCAGCTTAGAACGACTAGCTTCCTACGAGCAGTACTTC. Translated: CASSLERLASYEQYF.

This chain joins TRBV18 and TRBJ1-1, with 8 bases matching TRBD1. Germline lookup yields CDR1 KGHSH and CDR2 LQKENI. V shed 3 bases, J shed 4 bases, and the junction held 4 bases outside the gene matches. This CDR3 region has 14 residues. The CDR3: CASSPGTGGTEAFF. The CDR3 DNA sequence: TGTGCCAGCTCACCTGGAACAGGGGGCACTGAAGCTTTCTTT.

The rearrangement uses TRBV5-1 and TRBJ2-7, with TRBD1 as a possible D gene (6 bases). CDR1 is SGHRS and CDR2 is YFSETQ in the germline V gene. Deletions cut 0 bases from V and 3 bases from J, with 13 bases between. This CDR3 spans 15 amino acids. The CDR3 loop is CASSLVVGADYEQYF. In DNA form, the CDR3 reads TGCGCCAGCAGCTTGGTTGTGGGGGCCGACTACGAGCAGTACTTC.

The genes are TRBV2 and TRBJ2-7; possibly TRBD2 for D (5 bases). The CDR3 is 13 amino acids. Trimming took off 2 bases at V and 2 bases at J, with 7 bases between the two ends. From germline, CDR1 is SNHLY and CDR2 FYNNEI. CDR3 region: CASSETGTYEQYF. CDR3 bases: TGTGCCAGCAGTGAAACGGGAACCTACGAGCAGTACTTC.

The rearrangement uses TRBV6-6 and TRBJ2-1; TRBD2 matches at 13 bases. In germline, CDR1 is MNHNY, CDR2 SVGAGI (reference sequence). The CDR3 loop spans 16 amino acids. J was trimmed by 6 bases and V by 7 bases; bases with no gene match: 9. Here the CDR3 reads CASTGTSGTPANEQFF. The CDR3 DNA reads as TGTGCCAGCACCGGGACTAGCGGGACCCCAGCCAATGAGCAGTTCTTC.

The V call is TRBV30, the J call TRBJ1-2; 9 bases fit TRBD1. The CDR3 length is 14 residues. V dropped 0 bases and J dropped 3; count of bases not matched to a gene: 2. The germline V gene has CDR1 GTSNPN and CDR2 SVGIG (reference sequence). CDR3 amino acids: CAWSVGTGHYGYTF. CDR3 bases: TGTGCCTGGAGTGTCGGGACAGGGCACTATGGCTACACCTTC.

In its sample, this clone was seen once. J is TRBJ2-7 and V is TRBV18; D remains unclear. The CDR3 extends over 13 amino acids. V dropped 3 bases and J dropped 3 bases, with 9 bases sitting between them. The V gene's germline CDR1 is KGHSH and CDR2 LQKENI. CDR3 DNA: TGTGCCAGCTCACCGGTCTTTAGCTACGAGCAGTACTTC. Protein: CASSPVFSYEQYF.